This T cell receptor (beta chain) was found in a study of neurological immune-mediated disorders. Study overall: The study included about 35 multiple sclerosis patients, approximately 30 relapsing-remitting and 3 secondary progressive.

Trimming at V came to 0 bases and at J to 4 bases, leaving 8 bases not matched to a gene. The CDR3 extends over 19 amino acids. The germline V gene has CDR1 MNHEY and CDR2 SVGAGI. TCRdb reprocessed the 5' RACE reads via MiXCR and lists one record per CDR3 protein. Here the sample spans 75,000 to 80,000 distinct CDR3 sequences, around 4.6% being singletons. This clonotype occurred many times. Specimen: PBMCs. The chain is built from TRBV6-5 and TRBJ2-3; 15 nucleotides agree with TRBD2. The clonotype comes from a woman aged 25 to 39 with multiple sclerosis. CDR3 residues: CASSYSTGTSGRMADTQYF. In DNA form, the CDR3 reads TGTGCCAGCAGTTACTCAACCGGGACTAGCGGGAGGATGGCAGATACGCAGTATTTT.